Listed here are 26 T cell receptor beta chains from one sample, sequenced in a study of regulatory T cells in long-lasting Graves disease (dated by TCRdb to about 2021). The library was produced with multiplex PCR. Data came from an Illumina HiSeq 4000. iRepertoire HTBI primers and Arm-PCR amplification of CDR3 regions were used to construct TCR beta libraries. TCRdb applied fastp at Q25 and MiXCR to the public reads, then kept only in-frame beta chains. Each CDR3 protein gets just one entry, which takes the most common genes and DNA from the rows behind it. Across this sample there are approximately 400,000 distinct CDR3 sequences, with about a quarter seen only once. The ten largest clones represent about a quarter of the sample. The time point label of this sample denotes: persistent/refractory GD, antithyroid drugs over 5 years with positive TRAb. For both TCR sequencing and RNA sequencing, RNA was extracted from PBMCs using TRIzol.

The sequences come from peripheral blood mononuclear cells (PBMCs), collected when the disease was refractory, from a patient treated with antithyroid drugs. Source of these receptors: a female donor with Graves disease.

This clonotype was seen repeatedly, ten times or more. V and J are TRBV20-1 and TRBJ1-2, with D perhaps matching TRBD1 (5 bases). Looked up from germline, CDR1 is DFQATT and CDR2 is SNEGSKA (reference sequence). CDR3 size: 15 residues. V was pared by 1 base and J by 5 bases, with 17 bases between. For the CDR3, the DNA is TGCAGTGCTAGAGTTGTTGGGAAGGGGCGGTATGGCTACACCTTC. Translation: CSARVVGKGRYGYTF.

There are a few counts of this clonotype. The V call is TRBV10-3, the J call TRBJ2-7; 11 bases map to TRBD1. CDR1 ENHRY and CDR2 SYGVKD come from the germline V gene. The CDR3 spans 15 residues. Trimming cost V 4 bases and J 4 bases; bases outside gene matches: 6. As DNA, the CDR3 is TGTGCCATCAGTGGACCGGGACAGGGGGATTACGAGCAGTACTTC. Its translation is CAISGPGQGDYEQYF.

The chain links TRBV27 to TRBJ2-1; 9 bases match TRBD2. Losses at the gene ends were 5 bases for V and 2 bases for J; bases not matched to a gene: 13. Looked up from germline, CDR1 is MNHEY and CDR2 is SMNVEV (reference sequence). The CDR3 is made up of 18 amino acids. CDR3 nucleotides: TGTGCCAGCAGTCTCCCCCCCCCTCTAGCGGGGACCTACAATGAGCAGTTCTTC. Its translation: CASSLPPPLAGTYNEQFF.

This clonotype was seen only a few times. This sequence joins TRBV11-2 and TRBJ2-2; perhaps TRBD1 as D (6 bases). The V end lost 1 base, the J end lost 0 bases, and 24 bases lay between the germline ends. Per the germline V gene, CDR1 is SGHAT and CDR2 is FQNNGV. The length of the CDR3 is 21 residues. The chain's CDR3 is CASSLVWGGGLQTANTGELFF. CDR3 in DNA: TGTGCCAGCAGCTTAGTTTGGGGTGGGGGCCTACAAACCGCGAACACCGGGGAGCTGTTTTTT.

This clonotype has more than one count but fewer than ten. The chain links TRBV18 to TRBJ2-5; a weak D match, TRBD1 (5 bases). Germline CDR1 KGHSH, CDR2 LQKENI. The CDR3 covers 14 residues. V shed 4 bases and J shed 7 bases, with 16 bases lying between them. CDR3 nucleotides: TGTGCCAGCTCACAGGACAAGGGAATGAGGACCCAGTACTTC. Its protein product is CASSQDKGMRTQYF.

The chain combines TRBV14 with TRBJ1-1, with unresolved D. Trimming took 0 bases from V and 7 from J, leaving 9 bases between them. In germline, CDR1 is SGHDN, CDR2 FVKESK. There are 13 residues in the CDR3. Written as DNA, the CDR3 is TGTGCCAGCAGCCAAGATCTAAGGGATGAAGCTTTCTTT. It encodes CASSQDLRDEAFF.

The rearrangement uses TRBV7-6 and TRBJ2-5; D not certain. The CDR3 is made up of 14 amino acids. V was shortened by 1 base and J by 3 bases, with 9 bases between the two germline ends. CDR1 and CDR2 from the germline V gene are SGHVS and FNYEAQ. The CDR3 loop is CASSLEGTEETQYF. The CDR3 bases are TGTGCCAGCAGCTTAGAGGGTACAGAAGAGACCCAGTACTTC.

At least ten counts were recorded for this clonotype. The gene calls are TRBV10-2 and TRBJ1-5; tentative D call: TRBD1 (5 bases). The CDR3 consists of 16 residues. CDR1 and CDR2 (germline): WSHSY, SAAADI. With 0 bases removed from V and 0 bases from J, the gap between germline ends came to 9 bases. The CDR3 region is CASSESWDGSNQPQHF. DNA of the CDR3: TGCGCCAGCAGTGAGTCGTGGGACGGTAGCAATCAGCCCCAGCATTTT.

V and J are TRBV6-1 and TRBJ1-5, with D hard to call. The CDR3 runs to 15 residues. Trimming pared 7 bases from V and 1 base from J, leaving 14 bases between. Germline V gene lookup returns CDR1 MNHNS and CDR2 SASEGT. As DNA, the CDR3 is TGTGCCAGCAAGCCCGAGGGTGTAAGCAATCAGCCCCAGCATTTT. Its protein is CASKPEGVSNQPQHF.

The genes are TRBV20-1 and TRBJ1-1, with TRBD1 as a possible D gene (5 bases). With 2 bases removed from V and 1 base from J, the gap between germline ends came to 8 bases. Germline lookup yields CDR1 DFQATT and CDR2 SNEGSKA (reference sequence). This CDR3 is 13 amino acids long. CDR3: CSARWGRNTEAFF. In DNA form, the CDR3 reads TGCAGTGCTAGATGGGGGAGGAACACTGAAGCTTTCTTT.

This clonotype was counted at least ten times. The chain carries TRBV5-1 and TRBJ2-7; 16 nucleotides match TRBD2. The junction had 7 bases not matched to a gene; V was cut back by 4 bases and J by 0 bases. Germline CDR1 is SGHRS and CDR2 is YFSETQ. CDR3 length: 18 residues. CDR3 DNA: TGCGCCAGCAGCAAGGGACTAGCGGGAGGGGAGAGCTCCTACGAGCAGTACTTC. Protein: CASSKGLAGGESSYEQYF.

This chain connects TRBV15 to TRBJ1-5; maybe TRBD1 (5 bases). Germline-derived CDR1 and CDR2 are LNHNV and YYDKDF (reference sequence). The CDR3 length is 14 residues. The V end was cut by 0 bases, the J end by 5 bases, with 8 bases between. CDR3 bases: TGTGCCACCAGCAGAGAAGGGACCCATCAGCCCCAGCATTTT. As protein: CATSREGTHQPQHF.

This clonotype was recorded a few times. CDR3 in DNA: TGCAGCGTCGTTGGTAGAGATGACAGGGGAACCTACGAGCAGTACTTC. Residues: CSVVGRDDRGTYEQYF. J is TRBJ2-7 and V is TRBV29-1; 8 bases agree with TRBD1. Germline lookup yields CDR1 SQVTM and CDR2 ANQGSEA. The CDR3 contains 16 residues. J lost 2 bases, V lost 6 bases, and 15 bases had no gene match.

This clonotype was observed at least ten times. The chain employs TRBV2 and TRBJ2-7, with D tentatively TRBD1 (6 bases). V lost 4 bases and J lost 0, with 10 bases in between. The CDR3 consists of 14 residues. The germline V gene encodes CDR1 SNHLY and CDR2 FYNNEI. CDR3 bases: TGTGCCAGCAGTGGGACAGCGATCTCCTACGAGCAGTACTTC. Amino acids: CASSGTAISYEQYF.

The V gene is TRBV7-9, the J gene TRBJ2-4; a possible D gene is TRBD2 (6 bases). V was shortened by 4 bases and J by 4 bases, with 11 bases between the two germline ends. Per the germline V gene, CDR1 is SEHNR and CDR2 is FQNEAQ (reference sequence). This CDR3 contains 14 residues. CDR3 loop: CASSWSGRKNIQYF. In DNA form, the CDR3 reads TGTGCCAGCAGCTGGAGTGGGAGGAAAAACATTCAGTACTTC.

The chain couples TRBV6-1 to TRBJ2-2; D is perhaps TRBD2 (6 bases). The V gene's germline CDR1 is MNHNS and CDR2 SASEGT. V lost 5 bases, J lost 2 bases, and 15 bases lay in between. The CDR3 runs to 16 residues. The CDR3 region is CASSRTLSGNTGELFF. The CDR3 region has the DNA TGTGCCAGCAGTCGGACCCTTAGCGGCAACACCGGGGAGCTGTTTTTT.

This clonotype was recorded at least ten times. This sequence joins TRBV12-3 or TRBV12-4 and TRBJ2-5; no definite D call. The CDR3 covers 13 residues. V was clipped by 3 bases and J by 5 bases, with 10 bases between them. CDR3 protein: CASSLSVFETQYF. The CDR3 DNA follows: TGTGCCAGCAGTTTGTCGGTTTTTGAGACCCAGTACTTC.

The chain uses TRBV20-1 and TRBJ1-1; 7 bases fit TRBD1. The germline gives CDR1 DFQATT, CDR2 SNEGSKA (reference sequence). The CDR3 is 14 residues long. The J segment lost 6 bases and the V segment lost 4 bases, leaving 11 bases of the junction unmatched. CDR3: CSATPQTGIPEAFF. For the CDR3, the DNA is TGCAGTGCTACCCCCCAGACAGGGATCCCTGAAGCTTTCTTT.

This clonotype has at least ten counts. The chain carries TRBV28 and TRBJ2-7; TRBD2 matches at 11 bases. The CDR3 totals 19 residues. In germline, CDR1 is MDHEN, CDR2 SYDVKM. Trimming removed 2 bases from V and 2 bases from J; junction bases left unmatched: 14. CDR3 nucleotide sequence: TGTGCCAGCAGTTTAACTAGCGGGAGACTGAGTGAAAGGGCCTACGAGCAGTACTTC. Translated, it gives CASSLTSGRLSERAYEQYF.

The chain carries TRBV15 and TRBJ1-1; the D is unclear. V dropped 1 base and J dropped 1 base, with 10 bases sitting between them. Germline V CDR1 and CDR2: LNHNV, YYDKDF (reference sequence). This CDR3 has 15 amino acids. Written as DNA, the CDR3 is TGTGCCACCAGCAGAGTTCCCACGGGGAACACTGAAGCTTTCTTT. The encoded protein is CATSRVPTGNTEAFF.

This clonotype has ten or more counts. The chain combines TRBV28 with TRBJ1-2, with D perhaps matching TRBD1 (5 bases). The V and J ends lost 6 bases and 7 bases respectively, with 18 bases between them. The germline V gene encodes CDR1 MDHEN and CDR2 SYDVKM. This CDR3 is 14 amino acids long. The CDR3 bases are TGTGCCAGCAGACCACCCCACTTGACAGCTGGCTACACCTTC. Amino acid sequence: CASRPPHLTAGYTF.

The chain's CDR3 is CASSYSTGVGNEQFF. CDR3 nucleotides: TGTGCCAGCAGTTACTCGACAGGGGTAGGCAATGAGCAGTTCTTC. The chain uses TRBV6-2 or TRBV6-3 and TRBJ2-1, with TRBD1 matching 8 bases. CDR3 size: 15 residues. With V trimmed by 0 bases and J by 6 bases, 4 bases remained unmatched. CDR1 and CDR2 (germline): MNHEY, SVGEGT.

The chain links TRBV12-5 to TRBJ2-1; TRBD1 might be the D (5 bases). Germline-derived CDR1 and CDR2 are LGHNT and FRNRAP. This CDR3 region has 16 residues. Trimming took off 0 bases at V and 0 bases at J, with 9 bases between the two ends. The CDR3, as DNA: TGTGCTAGTGGTTTGGTAAGACAGATCTCCTACAATGAGCAGTTCTTC. It yields the protein CASGLVRQISYNEQFF.

This clonotype occurred many times. The chain links TRBV2 to TRBJ2-2; 8 bases fit TRBD1. The germline V gene has CDR1 SNHLY and CDR2 FYNNEI. The junction had 14 bases not matched to a gene; V was cut back by 4 bases and J by 7 bases. The CDR3 sequence is 17 residues long. The CDR3, as DNA: TGTGCCAGCAGTGCCCTCAAGTCAGGGGGCGCAGGCGGGGAGCTGTTTTTT. Its translation: CASSALKSGGAGGELFF. Drawing the rest from reference TRBV2 and TRBJ2-2, the complete variable domain is EPEVTQTPSHQVTQMGQEVILRCVPISNHLYFYWYRQILGQKVEFLVSFYNNEISEKSEIFDDQFSVERPDGSNFTLKIRSTKLEDSAMYFCASSALKSGGAGGELFFGEGSRLTVL.

Note on this clonotype: At one end the junction does not follow the germline gene, possibly because of a read error. The chain is built from TRBV7-2 and TRBJ2-7; 7 bases match TRBD2. The CDR3 sequence is 16 residues long. Germline loops: CDR1 SGHTA, CDR2 FQGNSA. The CDR3 nucleotides read TGCGCCAGCAGCCAAGCGGCCCAGCGGGATGCCTACGAGCAGTACTTC. It translates to CASSQAAQRDAYEQYF.

The chain links TRBV28 to TRBJ1-1, with a tentative D call TRBD1 (5 bases). CDR1 is MDHEN, CDR2 SYDVKM, per germline. The CDR3 runs to 13 residues. V lost 5 bases to trimming and J lost 7 bases, with 14 bases between them. The CDR3 sequence is CASSKGVEVEAFF. CDR3 sequence (DNA): TGTGCCAGCAGTAAAGGGGTAGAGGTTGAAGCTTTCTTT.